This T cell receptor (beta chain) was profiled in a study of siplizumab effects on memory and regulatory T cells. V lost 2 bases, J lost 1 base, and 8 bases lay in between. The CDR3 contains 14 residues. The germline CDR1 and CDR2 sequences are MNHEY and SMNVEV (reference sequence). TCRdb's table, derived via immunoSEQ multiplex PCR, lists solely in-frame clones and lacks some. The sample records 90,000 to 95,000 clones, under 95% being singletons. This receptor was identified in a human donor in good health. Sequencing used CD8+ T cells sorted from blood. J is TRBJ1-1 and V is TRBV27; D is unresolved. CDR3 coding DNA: TGTGCCAGCAGTTTACAAGCCTGGAACACTGAAGCTTTCTTT. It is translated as CASSLQAWNTEAFF.